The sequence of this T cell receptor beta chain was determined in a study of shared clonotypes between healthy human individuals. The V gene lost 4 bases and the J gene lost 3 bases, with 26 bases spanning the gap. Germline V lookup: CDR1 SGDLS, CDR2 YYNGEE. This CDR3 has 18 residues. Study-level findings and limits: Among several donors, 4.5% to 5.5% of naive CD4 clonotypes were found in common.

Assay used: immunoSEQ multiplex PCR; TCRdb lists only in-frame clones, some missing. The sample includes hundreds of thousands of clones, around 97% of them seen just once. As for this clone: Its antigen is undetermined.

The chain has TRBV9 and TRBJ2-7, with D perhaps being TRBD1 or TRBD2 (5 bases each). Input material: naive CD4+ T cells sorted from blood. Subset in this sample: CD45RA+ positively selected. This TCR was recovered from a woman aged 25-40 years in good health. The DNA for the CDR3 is TGTGCCAGCAGCCCCCCGGTCAGTGCGCGACGGGACGTCTACGAGCAGTACTTC. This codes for CASSPPVSARRDVYEQYF.